One sample yielded the 12 T cell receptor beta chains listed below, sequenced in a study of blood T cells in healthy people across ages. Together with a sample-barcoded 5' primer, a J-beta primer mix was included in a second PCR lasting about 7 to 11 cycles. Using its own MiXCR run on the 5' RACE reads, TCRdb lists one record per CDR3 protein. Of roughly 1.7 million distinct CDR3 sequences in the sample, roughly 32% were seen once. The sample was blood. These TCRs come from a woman in her 30s in good health.

The chain carries TRBV7-9 and TRBJ1-1, with no clear D. The germline CDR1 and CDR2 sequences are SEHNR and FQNEAQ (reference sequence). Trimming left V 4 bases short and J 4 bases short, with 10 bases between. The CDR3 is 13 residues long. The CDR3 region is CASSSTAVTEAFF. The CDR3 DNA follows: TGTGCCAGCAGCTCAACAGCAGTCACTGAAGCTTTCTTT.

The rearrangement joins TRBV27 to TRBJ2-1; D gene uncertain. This CDR3 has 11 residues. V lost 5 bases to trimming and J lost 6 bases, with 5 bases between them. CDR1 is MNHEY and CDR2 is SMNVEV in the germline V gene (reference sequence). The CDR3 loop reads CASSTPNEQFF. CDR3 nucleotides: TGTGCCAGCAGTACCCCCAATGAGCAGTTCTTC.

A note on this clonotype: One end of the junction fails to match germline, which may point to a read error. The gene calls are TRBV9 and TRBJ2-1, with 7 bases fitting TRBD2. This CDR3 is built from 13 residues. From germline, CDR1 is SGDLS and CDR2 YYNGEE. CDR3 region: CASRGGDTGELFF. CDR3 bases: TGTGCCAGCAGGGGAGGGGATACCGGGGAGCTGTTCTTC.

This clonotype occurred a few times. The rearrangement uses TRBV19 and TRBJ2-1; 12 bases fit TRBD1. J was trimmed by 9 bases and V by 7 bases; bases with no gene match: 7. The CDR3 consists of 14 residues. Germline V gene lookup returns CDR1 LNHDA and CDR2 SQIVND (reference sequence). CDR3 protein: CASTMGQGAGEQFF. The DNA of the CDR3 is TGTGCCAGTACCATGGGACAGGGGGCGGGTGAGCAGTTCTTC.

The chain employs TRBV6-1 and TRBJ1-4; D not certain. Trimming stripped 4 bases from V and 2 bases from J, with 11 bases between. The germline V gene has CDR1 MNHNS and CDR2 SASEGT. This CDR3 contains 15 residues. The CDR3 loop reads CASSGSTRTNEKLFF. The DNA for the CDR3 is TGTGCCAGCAGTGGATCGACACGGACTAATGAAAAACTGTTTTTT.

This clonotype was observed once. This may arise from a read error, as a much more abundant clone is one base away. V is TRBV5-1 and J is TRBJ2-7, with unresolved D. Germline CDR1 reads SGHRS; CDR2 reads YFSETQ. The CDR3 length is 13 residues. The chain's CDR3 is CANSLVISYEQYF. In DNA, the CDR3 is TGCGCCAACAGCCTAGTAATCTCCTACGAGCAGTACTTC.

This clonotype turned up a few times. The V call is TRBV7-2, the J call TRBJ1-5; maybe TRBD1 (5 bases). V lost 1 base and J 9 bases, leaving 10 bases between the germline ends. Per germline, CDR1 SGHTA and CDR2 FQGNSA. The CDR3 contains 13 residues. The CDR3 DNA sequence: TGTGCCAGCAGCTTAGGGGGGGGACGGCCCCAGCATTTT. Translation gives CASSLGGGRPQHF. The full variable domain, in which reference TRBV7-2 and TRBJ1-5 provide the parts outside the CDR3, is GAGVSQSPSNKVTEKGKDVELRCDPISGHTALYWYRQSLGQGLEFLIYFQGNSAPDKSGLPSDRFSAERTGGSVSTLTIQRTQQEDSAVYLCASSLGGGRPQHFGDGTRLSIL.

A note on this clonotype: This sequence may be a read error, since a much larger clone differs from it by one base. The chain couples TRBV7-9 to TRBJ2-7; possibly TRBD1 for D (6 bases). Germline V gene lookup returns CDR1 SEHNR and CDR2 FQNEAQ (reference sequence). The CDR3 is 15 amino acids. The CDR3 DNA follows: TGTGCCAGCTGCTTAACGGACAGCCTTTCCTACGAGCAGTACTTC. Residues: CASCLTDSLSYEQYF.

This rearrangement joins TRBV20-1 to TRBJ1-1; a weak D match, TRBD1 (6 bases). This CDR3 is built from 15 residues. CDR1 DFQATT and CDR2 SNEGSKA come from the germline V gene (reference sequence). Trimming removed 2 bases at V and 1 base at J, with 14 bases between. The CDR3: CSARKGGAWNTEAFF. CDR3 DNA: TGCAGTGCTAGAAAGGGGGGTGCGTGGAACACTGAAGCTTTCTTT.

CDR3 in DNA: TGCGCCAGCAGCTTGAAACAGGGCGTAGGGTATAGCTACACCTTC. The encoded protein is CASSLKQGVGYSYTF. The rearrangement joins TRBV5-1 to TRBJ1-2, with D tentatively TRBD1 (6 bases). In germline, CDR1 is SGHRS, CDR2 YFSETQ. Between the trimmed V and J ends, which lost 1 base and 9 bases, there was a span of 19 bases. CDR3 size: 15 residues.

This clonotype appeared many times. The V and J genes are TRBV12-3 or TRBV12-4 and TRBJ2-7; 8 nucleotides align to TRBD2. The CDR3 has 12 residues. V lost 8 bases to trimming and J lost 7 bases; unmatched junction nucleotides: 7. CDR3 in amino acids: CASVPGLGEQYF. CDR3 DNA: TGTGCCAGCGTTCCGGGACTAGGGGAGCAGTACTTC.

This CDR3 is CASGSGTSLWYF. The CDR3, as DNA: TGTGCCAGCGGTTCCGGGACCTCGCTTTGGTATTTT. V usage is TRBV2 and J usage is TRBJ2-3; D could derive from TRBD1 or TRBD2 (5 bases each). Germline V gives CDR1 SNHLY, CDR2 FYNNEI. The CDR3 is 12 amino acids. V shed 8 bases and J shed 14 bases, with 20 bases lying between them.